This T cell receptor (beta chain) derives from a study of cytomegalovirus exposure and HLA in healthy donors. For the study at large: There were about 85 million unique TCRs (from HLA-typed donors) in an early data release.

Notes on the study in general: TCR sequences were mostly rare, though some public TCRs occurred in many donors.

Many counts were recorded for this clone. The antigen remains undetermined. Per the germline V gene, CDR1 is MDHEN and CDR2 is SYDVKM. This CDR3 is 15 amino acids long. V lost 3 bases to trimming and J lost 8 bases, with 16 bases between them. PCR involved 60 Vbeta and 13 Jbeta primers. In the authors' methods: A later analysis tallied tens of millions of unique TCR beta chains, around 9.9 million of them shared. Clones were sequenced by immunoSEQ multiplex PCR, and TCRdb holds only the in-frame ones, with some missing. V, J and clone size are taken as reported in that table, and D and trimming were inferred from the DNA itself. The repertoire holds approximately 120,000 clones, 74% seen once, with just over 2% in the top ten.

Sequenced: PBMCs. The clonotype was recovered from a human donor in good health. J is TRBJ1-4 and V is TRBV28; D is uncertain. CDR3 DNA sequence: TGTGCCAGCAGTTTCCCTAAGGGATCGGGGGAAAAACTGTTTTTT. This sequence encodes CASSFPKGSGEKLFF.